Detailed here is one T cell receptor beta chain. Its target is not known. These data are taken from a study of T-cell memory formation after mild COVID-19. Study as a whole: Among the donors, TCR clusters were largely specific to each donor.

The CDR3 runs 17 residues. The V gene lost 6 bases and the J gene lost 5 bases, with 25 bases spanning the gap. The V gene's germline CDR1 is SGHVS and CDR2 FQNEAQ. Study results and caveats: CD4/CD8 balance characterized clones contracting day 15 to 85, and CD4+ skew characterized later expanders. Contracting CD4+ clones sat mainly in CM and EM; CD8+ in EMRA.

TCRdb itself ran the 5' RACE reads through MiXCR, one entry per CDR3 protein. The sample consists of 300,000 to 400,000 distinct CDR3 sequences, about an eighth of them appearing once. This chain uses TRBV7-8 with TRBJ2-5; D is perhaps TRBD2 (7 bases). Specimen: PBMCs or a T cell subset sorted from them (not recorded which). The receptor was isolated from a man aged 18 to 30 who had mild COVID-19 (a few samples of this study predate the infection). Cell type and time point are not known. The CDR3 loop reads CASSFPGGQAQRETQYF. CDR3 sequence (DNA): TGTGCCAGCAGTTTCCCCGGGGGGCAGGCCCAACGGGAGACCCAGTACTTC.